The 32 T cell receptor beta chains given below trace back to one sample, sequenced in a study of T cells after yellow fever vaccination. TCRdb used MiXCR to reprocess the 5' RACE reads, holding one entry per CDR3 protein. The sample lists roughly 340,000 distinct CDR3 sequences, roughly 4% occurring once. The sequencing here drew on PBMCs, taken 5 days after the yellow fever booster vaccination. Source of these receptors: a man aged 18 to 29 who received the YFV17D yellow fever vaccine.

The chain is built from TRBV5-5 and TRBJ1-1, with TRBD1 matching over 8 bases. Germline V gives CDR1 SGHKS, CDR2 YYEKEE (reference sequence). The J segment lost 4 bases and the V segment lost 2 bases, leaving 4 bases of the junction unmatched. This CDR3 contains 14 residues. As DNA, the CDR3 is TGTGCCAGCAGCTTCGCTACAGGGGGCACTGAAGCTTTCTTT. Translating it yields CASSFATGGTEAFF.

The table lists this clonotype with many counts. The gene calls are TRBV19 and TRBJ1-2, with 7 bases matching TRBD1. V lost 1 base, J lost 4 bases, and 6 bases stayed unmatched. Germline assignment: CDR1 LNHDA and CDR2 SQIVND (reference sequence). The CDR3 contains 15 residues. Written as DNA, the CDR3 is TGTGCCAGTAGTATAGCTGGGACAGAAGCCTATGGCTACACCTTC. Its protein product is CASSIAGTEAYGYTF.

This clonotype was seen repeatedly, ten times or more. The J gene is TRBJ1-2, the V gene TRBV4-1; D is unclear. CDR3 size: 14 residues. Germline V lookup: CDR1 MGHRA, CDR2 YSYEKL. Trimming removed 0 bases at V and 7 bases at J, with 12 bases between. This CDR3 is CASSQDGPKGGYTF. The CDR3 nucleotides are TGCGCCAGCAGCCAAGACGGCCCCAAGGGTGGCTACACCTTC.

The sample holds a few counts of this clonotype. The V gene is TRBV12-3 or TRBV12-4, the J gene TRBJ2-5; D uncertain. V was clipped by 8 bases and J by 2 bases, with 27 bases between them. This CDR3 has 18 residues. This CDR3 is CASSVSVVPRAIQETQYF. The CDR3 DNA is TGTGCCAGCTCAGTTTCGGTAGTTCCGAGAGCTATACAAGAGACCCAGTACTTC.

V usage is TRBV20-1 and J usage is TRBJ1-6; weak D call: TRBD1 (5 bases). The V end lost 6 bases, the J end lost 9 bases, and 24 bases lay between the germline ends. Germline V CDR1 and CDR2: DFQATT, SNEGSKA (reference sequence). The CDR3 is made up of 16 amino acids. CDR3 DNA: TGCAGTGCGCCCGGGACGGATGGTTCGGCCGCTTCACCCCTCCACTTT. Translated: CSAPGTDGSAASPLHF.

In its sample, this clonotype was seen many times. The chain combines TRBV20-1 with TRBJ2-3; 10 bases fit TRBD2. The germline V gene encodes CDR1 DFQATT and CDR2 SNEGSKA (reference sequence). V was pared by 4 bases and J by 2 bases, with 15 bases of the junction left unmatched. The CDR3 is 18 residues long. CDR3 loop: CSATPPSILAGLTDTQYF. CDR3 in DNA: TGCAGTGCTACCCCACCTTCAATACTAGCGGGGCTCACAGATACGCAGTATTTT.

In its sample, this clonotype was seen a few times. This chain uses TRBV5-1 with TRBJ2-4; 8 nucleotides agree with TRBD2. Germline CDR1 is SGHRS and CDR2 is YFSETQ. This CDR3 has 17 amino acids. V lost 4 bases to trimming and J lost 2 bases; unmatched junction nucleotides: 11. CDR3 residues: CASSPPSTGGTKNIQYF. The CDR3 nucleotides read TGCGCCAGCAGCCCCCCGAGTACGGGGGGGACCAAAAACATTCAGTACTTC.

V and J are TRBV6-1 and TRBJ2-5; TRBD1 matches 9 bases. The CDR3 runs to 14 residues. V lost 6 bases and J lost 5; bases outside the gene matches: 7. The germline gives CDR1 MNHNS, CDR2 SASEGT. The CDR3 loop reads CASSGTGIGETQYF. Written as DNA, the CDR3 is TGTGCCAGCAGCGGGACAGGGATTGGGGAGACCCAGTACTTC.

This clonotype was observed at least ten times. V gene TRBV20-1 combines with J gene TRBJ2-1; 9 bases map to TRBD1. Germline lookup yields CDR1 DFQATT and CDR2 SNEGSKA (reference sequence). The V and J ends lost 6 bases and 7 bases, in that order; junction bases with no gene match: 7. CDR3 size: 13 residues. The CDR3 DNA is TGCAGTGCATCGGGACAGGGAAGGAATGAGCAGTTCTTC. As protein: CSASGQGRNEQFF.

This clonotype showed up just a few times. The chain uses TRBV11-3 and TRBJ2-5; perhaps D is TRBD1 or TRBD2 (5 bases each). Germline assignment: CDR1 SGHNT and CDR2 YENEEA. Trimming cost V 5 bases and J 5 bases, with 18 bases left between them. This CDR3 spans 15 amino acids. The CDR3 nucleotides are TGTGCCAGCAGCCCCGGGGCGGGCCAGTCGGAGACCCAGTACTTC. It translates to CASSPGAGQSETQYF.

This clonotype showed up many times. The germline gene is not matched at one end of the junction; a read error may be the cause. V and J are TRBV19 and TRBJ2-3, with D perhaps matching TRBD2 (6 bases). Germline values: CDR1 LNHDA, CDR2 SQIVND (reference sequence). The length of the CDR3 is 12 residues. The CDR3 DNA is TGTGCGAGTACTAGCCGCACAGATACGCAGTATTTT. It specifies CASTSRTDTQYF.

The sample holds many counts of this clonotype. The chain joins TRBV7-9 to TRBJ2-7; 14 bases match TRBD2. Germline CDR1 and CDR2: SEHNR and FQNEAQ (reference sequence). This CDR3 has 21 residues. V lost 3 bases and J lost 0; bases outside the gene matches: 16. CDR3 sequence reads: CASSFRRGGLAGGQSSYEQYF. In nucleotides, the CDR3 is TGTGCCAGCAGCTTTAGGAGAGGAGGACTAGCGGGGGGCCAGAGCTCCTACGAGCAGTACTTC.

This clonotype has ten or more counts. The CDR3 DNA follows: TGCAGTGCTAGACTAGCGGGTGGGGCCCAAGAGACCCAGTACTTC. This translates into CSARLAGGAQETQYF. The J gene is TRBJ2-5, the V gene TRBV20-1; TRBD2 matches at 8 bases. The junction had 6 bases not matched to a gene; V was cut back by 2 bases and J by 1 base. Germline CDR1 reads DFQATT; CDR2 reads SNEGSKA (reference sequence). The length of the CDR3 is 15 residues.

This clonotype was detected many times. The V call is TRBV6-5, the J call TRBJ1-2, with TRBD1 as a possible D gene (6 bases). Trimming shortened V by 6 bases and J by 5 bases, and 16 bases separated the two germline ends. The CDR3 has 14 residues. Germline CDR1 and CDR2: MNHEY and SVGAGI. CDR3 in amino acids: CASRQTTGRYGYTF. As DNA, the CDR3 is TGTGCCAGCAGACAGACAACAGGGAGGTATGGCTACACCTTC.

In this sample, this clonotype turned up a few times. This chain joins TRBV3-1 and TRBJ1-1; D not resolved. With 1 base removed from V and 6 bases from J, the gap between germline ends came to 12 bases. Germline assignment: CDR1 LGHDT and CDR2 YNNKEL (reference sequence). CDR3 size: 14 residues. The CDR3 loop is CASSQVPREAEAFF. The CDR3 coding sequence is TGTGCCAGCAGCCAAGTCCCTCGTGAGGCTGAAGCTTTCTTT.

In its sample, this clonotype was seen many times. CDR3 in DNA: TGCAGTGCTAGTTATGGGACAGCAACCTACGAGCAGTACTTC. As protein: CSASYGTATYEQYF. This chain connects TRBV20-1 to TRBJ2-7, with 7 nucleotides matching TRBD1. Germline CDR1 is DFQATT and CDR2 is SNEGSKA (reference sequence). The length of the CDR3 is 14 residues. Trimming took 3 bases from V and 2 from J; bases not matched to a gene: 7.

This clonotype was found a few times. The V gene is TRBV27, the J gene TRBJ2-7, with 11 nucleotides matching TRBD2. The germline CDR1 and CDR2 sequences are MNHEY and SMNVEV (reference sequence). Germline trimming cut 6 bases from V and 6 bases from J; bases unmatched to any gene: 1. This CDR3 spans 12 amino acids. The CDR3 DNA reads as TGTGCCAGCAGCGGACTAGCGGGCGAGCAGTACTTC. Protein product: CASSGLAGEQYF.

The CDR3 sequence is CASSLDQGWNSPLHF. In nucleotides, the CDR3 is TGCGCCAGCAGCTTGGATCAGGGGTGGAATTCACCCCTCCACTTT. V and J are TRBV5-1 and TRBJ1-6, with D possibly matching TRBD1 (6 bases). From germline, CDR1 is SGHRS and CDR2 YFSETQ. Trimming shortened V by 0 bases and J by 7 bases, and 11 bases separated the two germline ends. The length of the CDR3 is 15 residues.

This clonotype occurred many times. The J gene is TRBJ2-3, the V gene TRBV27; D ambiguous. With 2 bases removed from V and 1 base from J, the gap between germline ends came to 10 bases. The CDR3 is 15 amino acids. The germline CDR1 and CDR2 sequences are MNHEY and SMNVEV (reference sequence). The CDR3 nucleotides are TGTGCCAGCAGTTTAGTAAGGATCGGCACAGATACGCAGTATTTT. It codes for CASSLVRIGTDTQYF.

This clonotype came up many times. The DNA of the CDR3 is TGCAGCGTTCGGACTAGCGGTTACGAGCAGTACTTC. The encoded protein is CSVRTSGYEQYF. The chain recombines TRBV29-1 with TRBJ2-7, with 10 bases matching TRBD2. Per germline, CDR1 SQVTM and CDR2 ANQGSEA. Trimming removed 5 bases from V and 4 bases from J; junction bases left unmatched: 2. The CDR3 loop spans 12 amino acids.

This clonotype has just a few counts. The chain recombines TRBV3-1 with TRBJ2-3; 8 nucleotides agree with TRBD1. The trim removed 0 bases at V and 3 bases at J, leaving 5 bases unmatched. This CDR3 is built from 16 residues. CDR1 and CDR2 (germline): LGHDT, YNNKEL (reference sequence). The CDR3 bases are TGTGCCAGCAGCCAAGAAGCAGGGGGCCAAACAGATACGCAGTATTTT. This sequence encodes CASSQEAGGQTDTQYF.

This clonotype was seen at least ten times. The chain is built from TRBV4-1 and TRBJ2-5; tentatively, D is TRBD1 or TRBD2 (7 bases each). Between the trimmed V and J ends, which lost 1 base and 5 bases, there was a span of 17 bases. The CDR3 covers 16 residues. Germline V lookup: CDR1 MGHRA, CDR2 YSYEKL. CDR3: CASSQAGAGGGETQYF. The DNA of the CDR3 is TGCGCCAGCAGCCAAGCTGGAGCAGGGGGGGGGGAGACCCAGTACTTC.

This clonotype has a handful of counts. CDR3 nucleotide sequence: TGCAGTGCTAGAGCCCCCGGGACAGACAGCAGAAAACTGTTTTTT. Amino acids: CSARAPGTDSRKLFF. The genes are TRBV20-1 and TRBJ1-4; 7 nucleotides align to TRBD1. In germline, CDR1 is DFQATT, CDR2 SNEGSKA (reference sequence). V lost 1 base to trimming and J lost 10 bases; unmatched junction nucleotides: 12. The CDR3 is 15 residues long.

In its sample, this clonotype was seen a few times. This rearrangement joins TRBV5-6 to TRBJ2-1; D gene unclear. The CDR3 covers 14 residues. V lost 0 bases to trimming and J lost 0 bases, with 4 bases between them. CDR1 is SGHDT, CDR2 YYEEEE, per germline. CDR3 in amino acids: CASSLGASYNEQFF. The CDR3 DNA follows: TGTGCCAGCAGCTTGGGGGCCTCCTACAATGAGCAGTTCTTC.

CDR3 bases: TGCACTACATTGGGGGGAGGGGAGACCCAGTACTTC. Translated: CTTLGGGETQYF. The rearrangement links TRBV29-1 to TRBJ2-5; TRBD2 matches at 7 bases. Germline V CDR1 and CDR2: SQVTM, ANQGSEA. The CDR3 loop spans 12 amino acids.

The chain combines TRBV19 with TRBJ2-5; D is perhaps TRBD2 (5 bases). CDR1 LNHDA and CDR2 SQIVND come from the germline V gene (reference sequence). The CDR3 is made up of 13 amino acids. Trimming removed 6 bases from V and 2 bases from J, with 10 bases in between. CDR3 coding DNA: TGTGCCAGTAGAAGGACTTTTCAAGAGACCCAGTACTTC. Translation: CASRRTFQETQYF.

This clonotype came up a few times. V usage is TRBV5-1 and J usage is TRBJ1-6, with D perhaps matching TRBD1 (5 bases). Looked up from germline, CDR1 is SGHRS and CDR2 is YFSETQ. Trimming left V 5 bases short and J 3 bases short, with 21 bases between. This CDR3 region has 18 residues. CDR3 amino acids: CASRRLKLRDGYNSPLHF. In DNA, the CDR3 is TGCGCCAGCAGACGACTAAAACTCCGGGACGGCTATAATTCACCCCTCCACTTT.

Only a few counts were recorded for this clonotype. This chain links TRBV7-2 with TRBJ2-1; D not certain. Deletions cut 4 bases from V and 0 bases from J, with 7 bases between. The length of the CDR3 is 14 residues. CDR1 SGHTA and CDR2 FQGNSA come from the germline V gene. CDR3 sequence: CASSSAPSYNEQFF. CDR3 sequence (DNA): TGTGCCAGCAGCTCCGCACCCTCCTACAATGAGCAGTTCTTC.

This chain links TRBV7-9 with TRBJ2-1; TRBD2 matches 11 bases. V lost 0 bases to trimming and J lost 15 bases; unmatched junction nucleotides: 10. The CDR3 is 15 residues long. The germline V gene encodes CDR1 SEHNR and CDR2 FQNEAQ (reference sequence). The CDR3 loop reads CASSLAEASGGTVFF. Written as DNA, the CDR3 is TGTGCCAGCAGCTTAGCAGAGGCTAGCGGGGGGACCGTGTTCTTC.

The gene calls are TRBV6-5 and TRBJ1-5, with D tentatively TRBD1 (5 bases). CDR1 and CDR2 from the germline V gene are MNHEY and SVGAGI. The V end was cut by 6 bases, the J end by 0 bases, with 15 bases between. This CDR3 contains 16 residues. The CDR3, as DNA: TGTGCCAGCAGCCCCGGACACATTTATAGCAATCAGCCCCAGCATTTT. It is translated as CASSPGHIYSNQPQHF.

The chain is built from TRBV5-1 and TRBJ1-2; D unresolved. V was shortened by 2 bases and J by 1 base, with 6 bases between the two germline ends. The germline V gene has CDR1 SGHRS and CDR2 YFSETQ. The CDR3 totals 13 residues. CDR3 region: CASSFGFNYGYTF. For the CDR3, the DNA is TGCGCCAGCAGCTTTGGGTTTAACTATGGCTACACCTTC. Using reference TRBV5-1 and TRBJ1-2 for the parts outside the CDR3, the full variable domain is KAGVTQTPRYLIKTRGQQVTLSCSPISGHRSVSWYQQTPGQGLQFLFEYFSETQRNKGNFPGRFSGRQFSNSRSEMNVSTLELGDSALYLCASSFGFNYGYTFGSGTRLTVV.

CDR3 DNA: TGTGCCGTCGGTGGGGGCTCCAATGAGCAGTTCTTC. It yields the protein CAVGGGSNEQFF. The chain has TRBV10-3 and TRBJ2-1, with D maybe TRBD1 (6 bases). V lost 11 bases, J lost 6 bases, and 14 bases lay in between. The CDR3 spans 12 residues. Germline V gene lookup returns CDR1 ENHRY and CDR2 SYGVKD.